At least ten counts were recorded for the clone carrying this TCR beta chain. Its antigen is not known. The data were obtained in a study of T cells in Graves' hyperthyroidism and ophthalmopathy. Study in general: Peripheral blood was acquired at first diagnosis, ahead of any therapy whatsoever. The study's findings and limits: Researchers found most expanded thyroid clonotypes above 0.001 in blood as well.

RNA transcripts yielded amplified TCR beta CDR3 regions. The primer set for the first-round RT-PCR of the TCR CDR3 was HTBI. TCRdb called the multiplex PCR reads again in MiXCR, with one record for every CDR3 protein. Among roughly 510,000 distinct CDR3 sequences listed, under 25% were seen once. From germline, CDR1 is MNHNS and CDR2 SASEGT. Germline trimming cut 1 base from V and 4 bases from J; bases unmatched to any gene: 2. The CDR3 covers 14 residues. Those with hyperthyroidism were 18 to 65 years old, newly diagnosed, and ill for under 2 months. This clonotype was sampled from a man aged 18 to 29 with Graves' hyperthyroidism. The material sequenced was blood. This chain connects TRBV6-1 to TRBJ1-1, with 8 bases lining up with TRBD1. The CDR3 loop reads CASSEETGGTEAFF. CDR3 DNA sequence: TGTGCCAGCAGTGAAGAAACAGGGGGCACTGAAGCTTTCTTT.